This TCR beta chain was identified in a study of shared clonotypes between healthy human individuals (dated by TCRdb to between 2020 and 2021). In the study overall: The cohort comprised a couple of women and a few men aged 18 to 49 years. To estimate repertoire size and how much clonotype sharing occurs between individuals, the study deeply sequenced the blood TCR repertoires of several healthy adults. Leukapheresis yielded between about 0.94 and 9 billion PBMCs per donor. Per donor, three plates each were used for CD4 naive and CD4 memory, two for CD8 naive, and one for CD8 memory. To increase sequencing depth and limit assay-specific biases, different laboratories used diverse techniques to prepare libraries and sequence TCR repertoires. Paper-wide results and their limitations: Estimated clonotype richness was generally larger for naive than for memory subsets. Even with the large sequencing depth, rarefaction of the sorted-subset datasets indicated that sequencing was incomplete. Only blood was sampled, and tissue TCR repertoires likely differ from those in blood. Sharing across a few donors was observed for approximately 5% of naive CD4, 3% to 4% of naive CD8, roughly 2.3% of memory CD4, and around 0.4% of memory CD8 clonotypes. Clonotypes shared by all four sorted-subset donors showed higher generation probabilities than non-shared clonotypes. Pairwise subsampling indicated that sequencing depth was expected to affect the degree of clonotype sharing among donors. The small number of donors limited the genetic and exposure-history diversity represented.

Measured from the cysteine to the phenylalanine, the CDR3 is 15 residues long. Of all the DNA, just the CDR3 is kept, 45 bases in frame from base 1. V is cut back by 5 bases and J by 6 bases, with 12 bases in the junction unmatched. CDR1 and CDR2, per the germline V gene, are MDHEN and SYDVKM. Using the deep immunoSEQ assay, TCR CDR3 regions were amplified from genomic DNA by multiplex PCR. Extracted genomic DNA from each cell subset was spread evenly across all wells of several immunoSEQ 96-well plates, with each plate serving as a replicate. For sorted subsets, about 200 ng genomic DNA, equal to about 30,000 T cell genomes, was loaded into each replicate PCR. The purified libraries were quantified using a Qubit 3.0 fluorometer, sized with a Bioanalyzer 2100, and then quantified again using the KAPA Library Quantification kit. Every immunoSEQ 96-well plate was sequenced on a dedicated single-read 150-cycle Illumina NextSeq 550 flow cell. As for the original processing: Because the immunoSEQ output held only junctional sequences and lacked quality scores, the filtering could not match the filtering applied to full-length reads. Sequences were annotated with PyIR, a Python wrapper for IgBLAST v1.9, using IMGT germline references to assign V/J genes and CDR3. Reads were removed for weak V/J assignments (E-value above 1e-6), missing CDR3, stop codons, out-of-frame junctions, or ambiguous translated residues. V3J clonotypes were defined as sequences sharing an identical inferred V gene, J gene, and CDR3 amino acid sequence. The percentage overlap between two repertoires was calculated by dividing the number of shared unique clonotypes by the size of the smaller repertoire. RTK rarefaction, the Chao1 estimator, and Recon v2.1 estimates of unobserved clonotypes were used to assess repertoire richness. Generation probabilities were computed with OLGA for all TCRbeta clonotypes obtained by the gDNA method from a handful of donors. TCRdb limited this immuneACCESS table to in-frame rearrangements with V and J called. A share of clones is missing; checked studies link under half to unresolved V genes, and the rest is unexplained. V, J and clone size are taken as reported in that table, and D and trimming were inferred from the DNA itself. The sample table contains around 2,000,000 clones; only one count was recorded for about 92% of them. Together, the top ten hold 1.5% to 2% of the sample.

As concerns this clone: Its antigen is currently not known. Per-base quality was not reported, and no clone a single base away is much larger than it.

For the CD8 naive samples, CD45RO-negative cells were positively selected for CCR7, yielding a CD45RA+CCR7+ population from which TemRA cells were excluded. Healthy HIV-negative adults with no recently reported acute infections or vaccinations were included as donors. Every donor was a Caucasian adult residing in Nashville, Tennessee, USA. Blood was obtained by leukapheresis, after which PBMCs were separated by Ficoll-Histopaque density gradient centrifugation and cryopreserved in liquid nitrogen vapor phase. Analytical flow cytometry was used to check the purity and quantity of each magnetically sorted T cell population. Genomic DNA was isolated from each sorted fraction and quantified by UV absorbance on a Nanodrop 2000c.

This receptor chain uses TRBV28 and TRBJ2-7, with 8 central nucleotides matching TRBD2. Material for sequencing was naive CD8+ T cells from PBMCs. The label giving this sample's cell subset or site can be read as: CD45RA+CCR7+. The clonotype comes from a man aged 18 to 30 in good health. Some clones in this sample may be carry-over from other donors' samples. The DNA is as follows: TGTGCCAGCAGTGATGCCCGGGAGGGCCCATCCGAGCAGTACTTC. It encodes CASSDAREGPSEQYF.